The 15 T cell receptor beta chains reported below all come from one sample, sequenced in a study of shared clonotypes between healthy human individuals. Measured with immunoSEQ multiplex PCR; TCRdb has only the in-frame clones, and not every one. The sample lists under 1,100,000 clones; around 78% were seen once. What was sequenced was memory CD4+ T cells from PBMCs. Subset noted: CD45RA-negative fraction. These receptors were obtained from a man aged 18 to 30 in good health. Some clones in this sample may be carry-over from other donors' samples.

The V call is TRBV7-2, the J call TRBJ1-3; no definite D call. This CDR3 region has 15 residues. The germline gives CDR1 SGHTA, CDR2 FQGNSA. V gave up 0 bases and J gave up 4 bases, with 10 bases separating them. The CDR3 reads CASSLAWHPGNTIYF. CDR3 DNA sequence: TGTGCCAGCAGCTTAGCCTGGCATCCAGGAAACACCATATATTTT.

This chain connects TRBV7-3 to TRBJ2-3; 9 bases agree with TRBD1. CDR1 is SGHTA, CDR2 FQGTGA, per germline. CDR3 length: 16 residues. The V gene end was trimmed by 5 bases and the J gene end by 3 bases; junction bases not matched to a gene: 9. The CDR3 nucleotides read TGTGCCAGCAGCCAAGGGGGCGGGACAGGGACAGATACGCAGTATTTT. Translation gives CASSQGGGTGTDTQYF.

The CDR3 sequence is CASSPSRPYNQPQHF. DNA of the CDR3: TGTGCCAGCAGTCCCTCGCGGCCCTACAATCAGCCCCAGCATTTT. V and J are TRBV6-5 and TRBJ1-5; no definite D call. V lost 5 bases to trimming and J lost 3 bases, with 14 bases between them. This CDR3 comprises 15 residues. Germline lookup yields CDR1 MNHEY and CDR2 SVGAGI.

This clone was seen only a few times. V gene TRBV2 combines with J gene TRBJ1-5; 11 nucleotides match TRBD1. The CDR3 has 16 residues. Trimming removed 4 bases from V and 7 bases from J; junction bases left unmatched: 9. Germline CDR1 reads SNHLY; CDR2 reads FYNNEI. The CDR3 loop reads CASSGPGQGALQPQHF. CDR3 sequence (DNA): TGTGCCAGCAGTGGACCCGGACAGGGGGCCCTCCAGCCCCAGCATTTT.

This rearrangement joins TRBV7-9 to TRBJ1-2, with D perhaps TRBD1 (6 bases). Per germline, CDR1 SEHNR and CDR2 FQNEAQ (reference sequence). There are 13 residues in the CDR3. Trimming removed 1 base from V and 6 bases from J, with 9 bases in between. The CDR3 coding sequence is TGTGCCAGCAGCTTAGTCTCAGGGGATGGCTACACCTTC. Encoded protein: CASSLVSGDGYTF.

The sample holds one count of this clone. This chain uses TRBV29-1 with TRBJ2-5; TRBD1 matches at 7 bases. CDR3 size: 16 residues. The V gene's germline CDR1 is SQVTM and CDR2 ANQGSEA. The trim removed 5 bases at V and 0 bases at J, leaving 12 bases unmatched. CDR3 in amino acids: CSVINQGVLYQETQYF. CDR3 in DNA: TGCAGCGTTATTAACCAGGGGGTACTGTACCAAGAGACCCAGTACTTC.

This rearrangement joins TRBV9 to TRBJ2-3; either TRBD1 or TRBD2 may fit D (5 bases each). This CDR3 spans 14 amino acids. Deletions cut 4 bases from V and 6 bases from J, with 15 bases between. The germline V gene has CDR1 SGDLS and CDR2 YYNGEE. For the CDR3, the DNA is TGTGCCAGCAGCCCCGAGTTCGGGACCGATACGCAGTATTTT. It yields the protein CASSPEFGTDTQYF.

This clone occurred once. The chain combines TRBV28 with TRBJ2-1, with 10 nucleotides matching TRBD1. Trimming took 5 bases from V and 6 from J; bases not matched to a gene: 10. The CDR3 totals 16 residues. Germline CDR1 is MDHEN and CDR2 is SYDVKM. As DNA, the CDR3 is TGTGCCAGCAGTCCTGCCGGGACAGGGGTCGGCAATGAGCAGTTCTTC. Protein: CASSPAGTGVGNEQFF.

This chain connects TRBV6-6 to TRBJ2-1, with TRBD2 as a possible D gene (6 bases). This CDR3 comprises 14 residues. Germline V lookup: CDR1 MNHNY, CDR2 SVGAGI (reference sequence). V lost 5 bases to trimming and J lost 6 bases, with 14 bases between them. This chain's CDR3 is CASSRGIDSNEQFF. The CDR3 coding sequence is TGTGCCAGCAGTCGCGGGATTGATTCCAATGAGCAGTTCTTC.

The rearrangement uses TRBV7-3 and TRBJ2-2; D possibly uses TRBD1 or TRBD2 (6 bases each). This CDR3 comprises 16 residues. Per the germline V gene, CDR1 is SGHTA and CDR2 is FQGTGA. Trimming removed 4 bases from V and 4 bases from J, with 16 bases in between. This CDR3 is CASSWGARPGTGELFF. In DNA form, the CDR3 reads TGTGCCAGCAGCTGGGGGGCCAGGCCGGGCACCGGGGAGCTGTTTTTT.

The chain couples TRBV28 to TRBJ2-7; 8 positions agree with TRBD1. Trimming cost V 6 bases and J 2 bases; bases outside gene matches: 12. CDR1 is MDHEN and CDR2 is SYDVKM in the germline V gene. The CDR3 length is 16 residues. Here the CDR3 reads CASRIIGTGSPYEQYF. The CDR3 bases are TGTGCCAGCAGAATAATAGGGACAGGATCTCCCTACGAGCAGTACTTC. The full variable domain, with the rest looked up from reference TRBV28 and TRBJ2-7, is DVKVTQSSRYLVKRTGEKVFLECVQDMDHENMFWYRQDPGLGLRLIYFSYDVKMKEKGDIPEGYSVSREKKERFSLILESASTNQTSMYLCASRIIGTGSPYEQYFGPGTRLTVT.

This clone was observed a few times. The V gene is TRBV27, the J gene TRBJ1-1; no clear D gene. The CDR3 is 12 amino acids. CDR1 is MNHEY, CDR2 SMNVEV, per germline (reference sequence). The V end was cut by 2 bases, the J end by 5 bases, with 6 bases between. The CDR3 spells CASSLIGTEAFF. The CDR3 coding sequence is TGTGCCAGCAGTTTAATAGGAACTGAAGCTTTCTTT.

V is TRBV29-1 and J is TRBJ2-7, with D uncertain. V lost 6 bases and J 5 bases, leaving 14 bases between the germline ends. The CDR3 spans 12 residues. Germline assignment: CDR1 SQVTM and CDR2 ANQGSEA. The CDR3 protein is CSVDTGVDEQYF. CDR3 nucleotide sequence: TGCAGCGTAGATACTGGGGTCGACGAGCAGTACTTC.

This chain links TRBV4-1 with TRBJ2-3; TRBD2 matches at 11 bases. The CDR3 is 18 residues long. Trimming cost V 4 bases and J 7 bases; bases outside gene matches: 16. Germline values: CDR1 MGHRA, CDR2 YSYEKL. The CDR3 bases are TGCGCCAGCAGCCTCGCAAACGTAGCGGGAGGGACTACAAATACGCAGTATTTT. Protein: CASSLANVAGGTTNTQYF.

The V call is TRBV29-1, the J call TRBJ2-5; the match to TRBD2 covers 7 bases. The CDR3 covers 12 residues. Germline CDR1 SQVTM, CDR2 ANQGSEA. The ends lost 6 bases at V and 0 bases at J; junction bases unmatched: 1. CDR3 sequence (DNA): TGCAGCGTCACTAGCGACCAAGAGACCCAGTACTTC. This gives the protein CSVTSDQETQYF.